The present T cell receptor (beta chain) was sequenced within a study of cytomegalovirus exposure and HLA in healthy donors. The PCR had 60 Vbeta and 13 Jbeta primers. Some clones are missing from TCRdb's copy, which holds only in-frame ones; the method was immunoSEQ multiplex PCR. The table records more than 85,000 clones, around four fifths of them present only once. This clone came up once. Its antigen is as yet unknown. Study-wide points: Some TCR beta chains (about 180 of them) were listed as cytomegalovirus-associated.

Donors sampled were nominally healthy, though unrecorded immune exposures were likely. Per the germline V gene, CDR1 is SQVTM and CDR2 is ANQGSEA. After removal of 5 bases from V and 11 bases from J, the junction contained 14 bases not matched to a gene. This CDR3 contains 13 residues. The J gene is TRBJ2-5, the V gene TRBV29-1, with 7 bases that match TRBD1. The specimen was PBMCs. This TCR derives from a woman in her fifties or sixties in good health and CMV-seropositive. The CDR3 coding sequence is TGCAGCGTTTCGGGTGGGACAGAGTTTGAGCAGTACTTC. The encoded protein is CSVSGGTEFEQYF.